These 10 T cell receptor beta chains were sequenced from one sample in a study of blood T cell repertoires in COVID-19. Assay used: immunoSEQ multiplex PCR; TCRdb lists only in-frame clones, some missing. The sample shows approximately 170,000 clones, around 82% of them seen only once. Input material: peripheral blood. These receptors were taken from a man between 65 and 79 years old with active or convalescent COVID-19.

This chain uses TRBV29-1 with TRBJ2-5, with 7 nucleotides matching TRBD2. Germline V gene data show CDR1 as SQVTM and CDR2 as ANQGSEA. Trimming cost V 4 bases and J 0 bases; bases outside gene matches: 8. The CDR3 is 15 amino acids. Here the CDR3 DNA reads TGCAGCGTTGCCGAGCGGGAAGCGTACCAAGAGACCCAGTACTTC. Translation: CSVAEREAYQETQYF.

This clone was counted between two and nine times. The chain uses TRBV7-3 and TRBJ2-1; TRBD1 is a possible D gene (5 bases). This CDR3 contains 13 residues. Germline V lookup: CDR1 SGHTA, CDR2 FQGTGA. Trimming removed 2 bases from V and 5 bases from J, with 7 bases in between. The chain's CDR3 is CASSLGANNEQFF. In nucleotides, the CDR3 is TGTGCCAGCAGCTTAGGGGCGAACAATGAGCAGTTCTTC.

This chain connects TRBV24-1 to TRBJ1-3; TRBD1 is a possible D gene (6 bases). CDR1 and CDR2 from the germline V gene are KGHDR and SFDVKD. The CDR3 covers 15 residues. The V end lost 4 bases, the J end lost 0 bases, and 9 bases lay between the germline ends. CDR3 in amino acids: CATSDSQGSGNTIYF. CDR3 DNA sequence: TGTGCCACCAGTGACTCACAGGGCTCTGGAAACACCATATATTTT.

V and J are TRBV6-5 and TRBJ1-2, with D perhaps matching TRBD1 (6 bases). The CDR3 totals 14 residues. Trimming stripped 0 bases from V and 7 bases from J, with 12 bases between. Per germline, CDR1 MNHEY and CDR2 SVGAGI. The CDR3: CASSYSGGPGGYTF. The CDR3 DNA reads TGTGCCAGCAGTTACTCAGGGGGTCCGGGTGGCTACACCTTC.

This chain joins TRBV19 and TRBJ1-3, with 9 bases fitting TRBD1. Germline values: CDR1 LNHDA, CDR2 SQIVND (reference sequence). Trimming took 8 bases from V and 5 from J; bases not matched to a gene: 4. CDR3 length equals 13 residues. As DNA, the CDR3 is TGTGCCAGTCGAGACAGGGGGAGAAACACCATATATTTT. It translates to CASRDRGRNTIYF.

Only a few counts were recorded for this clone. The chain joins TRBV28 to TRBJ1-2; D remains ambiguous. The CDR3 spans 12 residues. Trimming took 0 bases from V and 13 from J, leaving 12 bases between them. Germline lookup yields CDR1 MDHEN and CDR2 SYDVKM. The CDR3 loop is CASSLWRMESTF. The DNA of the CDR3 is TGTGCCAGCAGTTTATGGCGGATGGAGTCCACCTTC.

V gene TRBV19 combines with J gene TRBJ1-1, with D perhaps TRBD1 (5 bases). The CDR3 is 14 amino acids. V was cut by 2 bases and J by 1 base, with 8 bases left in between. The germline CDR1 and CDR2 sequences are LNHDA and SQIVND (reference sequence). The CDR3 DNA reads as TGTGCCAGTAGTATACAGGGCAGGAACACTGAAGCTTTCTTT. Encoded protein: CASSIQGRNTEAFF.

This clone was seen only once. The chain uses TRBV11-3 and TRBJ2-2; 7 nucleotides match TRBD2. From germline, CDR1 is SGHNT and CDR2 YENEEA. Germline trimming cut 1 base from V and 6 bases from J; bases unmatched to any gene: 2. The CDR3 is 14 amino acids. CDR3 in amino acids: CASSLGGGAGELFF. CDR3 DNA sequence: TGTGCCAGCAGCTTAGGTGGGGGGGCCGGGGAGCTGTTTTTT.

The chain employs TRBV9 and TRBJ2-3, with 10 bases fitting TRBD2. The V gene's germline CDR1 is SGDLS and CDR2 YYNGEE. The CDR3 covers 15 residues. With 3 bases clipped from V and 3 bases from J, the junction kept 4 bases outside the gene matches. The CDR3 is CASSASGSPTDTQYF. CDR3 in DNA: TGTGCCAGCAGCGCTAGCGGGAGTCCAACAGATACGCAGTATTTT.

This sequence joins TRBV7-9 and TRBJ1-4, with D maybe TRBD1 (6 bases). Germline-derived CDR1 and CDR2 are SEHNR and FQNEAQ (reference sequence). This CDR3 is built from 14 residues. Trimming pared 4 bases from V and 5 bases from J, leaving 11 bases between. The CDR3 bases are TGTGCCAGCAGCTCAGGGGTTAGGAATGAAAAACTGTTTTTT. This encodes CASSSGVRNEKLFF.